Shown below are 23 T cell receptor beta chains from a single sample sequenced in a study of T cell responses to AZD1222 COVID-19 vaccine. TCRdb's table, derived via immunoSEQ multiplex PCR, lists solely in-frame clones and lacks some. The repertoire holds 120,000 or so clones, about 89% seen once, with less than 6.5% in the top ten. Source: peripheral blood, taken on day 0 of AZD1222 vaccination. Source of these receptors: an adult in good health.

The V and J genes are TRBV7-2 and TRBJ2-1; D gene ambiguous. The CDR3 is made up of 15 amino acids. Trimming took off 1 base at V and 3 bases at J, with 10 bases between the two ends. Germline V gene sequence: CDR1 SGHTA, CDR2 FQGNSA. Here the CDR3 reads CASSLVGLDYNEQFF. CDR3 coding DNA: TGTGCCAGCAGCTTAGTAGGGCTTGACTACAATGAGCAGTTCTTC.

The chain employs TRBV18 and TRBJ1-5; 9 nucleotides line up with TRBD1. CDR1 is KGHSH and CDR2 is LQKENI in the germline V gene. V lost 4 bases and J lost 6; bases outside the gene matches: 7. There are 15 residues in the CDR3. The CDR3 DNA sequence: TGTGCCAGCTCACGGGGACAGGGCGATTTTCAGCCCCAGCATTTT. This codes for CASSRGQGDFQPQHF.

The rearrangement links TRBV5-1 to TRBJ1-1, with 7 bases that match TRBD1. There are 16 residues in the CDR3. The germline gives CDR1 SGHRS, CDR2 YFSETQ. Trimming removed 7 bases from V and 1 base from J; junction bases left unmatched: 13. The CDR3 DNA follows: TGCGCCAGCCGAACCCCCTACAGGGGCCAGAACACTGAAGCTTTCTTT. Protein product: CASRTPYRGQNTEAFF. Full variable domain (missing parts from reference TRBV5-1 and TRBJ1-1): KAGVTQTPRYLIKTRGQQVTLSCSPISGHRSVSWYQQTPGQGLQFLFEYFSETQRNKGNFPGRFSGRQFSNSRSEMNVSTLELGDSALYLCASRTPYRGQNTEAFFGQGTRLTVV.

CDR3 sequence reads: CASSQGSAHGRHF. DNA for the CDR3: TGTGCCAGCAGCCAAGGATCGGCCCACGGTAGGCATTTT. The chain combines TRBV3-1 (or the pseudogene TRBV3-2) with TRBJ1-5; D is unresolved. V was pared by 1 base and J by 15 bases, with 16 bases between. The CDR3 sequence is 13 residues long. Per the germline V gene, CDR1 is LGHDT and CDR2 is YNNKEL (reference sequence).

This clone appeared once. CDR3 DNA sequence: TGTGCCAGCAGCTTAACGGGACTTCCGAGCTCCTACGAGCAGTACTTC. Translated: CASSLTGLPSSYEQYF. The chain recombines TRBV7-6 with TRBJ2-7; a possible D gene is TRBD2 (6 bases). CDR1 and CDR2 from the germline V gene are SGHVS and FNYEAQ. V was trimmed by 2 bases and J by 0 bases, leaving 14 bases between them. CDR3 length: 16 residues.

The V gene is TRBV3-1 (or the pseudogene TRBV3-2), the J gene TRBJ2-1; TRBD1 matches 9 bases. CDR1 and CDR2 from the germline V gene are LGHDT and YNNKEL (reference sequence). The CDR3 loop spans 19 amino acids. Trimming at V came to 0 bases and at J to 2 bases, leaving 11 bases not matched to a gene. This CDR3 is CASSQEGGITGGPYNEQFF. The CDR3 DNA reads TGTGCCAGCAGCCAAGAAGGTGGGATAACAGGGGGCCCCTACAATGAGCAGTTCTTC.

The CDR3 DNA is TGTGCCACCAGTGATGGGACAGGGGGAAGCTACACCTTC. It translates to CATSDGTGGSYTF. V usage is TRBV24-1 and J usage is TRBJ1-2, with 11 positions matching TRBD1. The CDR3 is made up of 13 amino acids. The trim removed 3 bases at V and 9 bases at J, leaving 2 bases unmatched. Germline V gene lookup returns CDR1 KGHDR and CDR2 SFDVKD.

CDR3 residues: CASGPISGELFF. DNA of the CDR3: TGTGCTAGTGGCCCAATCTCCGGGGAGCTGTTTTTT. The chain uses TRBV12-5 and TRBJ2-2; unclear D gene. Trimming stripped 6 bases from V and 6 bases from J, with 8 bases between. The CDR3 contains 12 residues. CDR1 and CDR2 from the germline V gene are LGHNT and FRNRAP.

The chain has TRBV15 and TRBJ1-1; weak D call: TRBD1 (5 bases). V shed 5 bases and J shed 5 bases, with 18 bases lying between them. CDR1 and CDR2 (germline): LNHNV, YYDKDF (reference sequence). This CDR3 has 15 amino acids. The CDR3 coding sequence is TGTGCCACCAGCGCCCGCCAGCCGGGGGAGACTGAAGCTTTCTTT. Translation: CATSARQPGETEAFF.

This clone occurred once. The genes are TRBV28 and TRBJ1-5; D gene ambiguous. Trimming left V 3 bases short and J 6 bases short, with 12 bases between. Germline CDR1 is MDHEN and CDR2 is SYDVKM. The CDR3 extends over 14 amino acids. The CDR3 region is CASSFRGWGQPQHF. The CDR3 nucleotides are TGTGCCAGCAGTTTCCGGGGATGGGGTCAGCCCCAGCATTTT. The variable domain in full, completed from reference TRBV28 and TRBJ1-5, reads DVKVTQSSRYLVKRTGEKVFLECVQDMDHENMFWYRQDPGLGLRLIYFSYDVKMKEKGDIPEGYSVSREKKERFSLILESASTNQTSMYLCASSFRGWGQPQHFGDGTRLSIL.

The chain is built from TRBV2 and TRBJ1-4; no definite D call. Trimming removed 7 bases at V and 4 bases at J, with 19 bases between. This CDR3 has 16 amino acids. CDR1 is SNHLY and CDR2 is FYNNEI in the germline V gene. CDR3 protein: CASIPDVGFGNEKLFF. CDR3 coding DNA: TGTGCCAGCATCCCGGATGTGGGTTTTGGTAATGAAAAACTGTTTTTT.

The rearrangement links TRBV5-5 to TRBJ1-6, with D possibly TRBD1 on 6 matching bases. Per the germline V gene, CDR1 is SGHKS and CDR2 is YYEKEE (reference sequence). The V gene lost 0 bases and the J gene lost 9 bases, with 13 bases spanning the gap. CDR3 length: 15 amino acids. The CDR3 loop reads CASSLVAGELSPLHF. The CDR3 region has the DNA TGTGCCAGCAGCTTGGTGGCAGGGGAACTTTCACCCCTCCACTTT. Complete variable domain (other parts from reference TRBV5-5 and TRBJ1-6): DAGVTQSPTHLIKTRGQQVTLRCSPISGHKSVSWYQQVLGQGPQFIFQYYEKEERGRGNFPDRFSARQFPNYSSELNVNALLLGDSALYLCASSLVAGELSPLHFGNGTRLTVT.

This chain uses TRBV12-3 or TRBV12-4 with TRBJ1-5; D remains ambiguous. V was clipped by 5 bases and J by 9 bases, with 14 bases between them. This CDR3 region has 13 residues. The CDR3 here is CASSPNSGLPQHF. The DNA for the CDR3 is TGTGCCAGCAGTCCTAATTCGGGCCTGCCCCAGCATTTT.

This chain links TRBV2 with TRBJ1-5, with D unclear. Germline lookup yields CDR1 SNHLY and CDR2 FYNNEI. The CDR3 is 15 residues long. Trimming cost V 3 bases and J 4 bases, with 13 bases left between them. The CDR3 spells CASSDASIGNQPQHF. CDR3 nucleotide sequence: TGTGCCAGCAGTGACGCCAGCATCGGGAATCAGCCCCAGCATTTT.

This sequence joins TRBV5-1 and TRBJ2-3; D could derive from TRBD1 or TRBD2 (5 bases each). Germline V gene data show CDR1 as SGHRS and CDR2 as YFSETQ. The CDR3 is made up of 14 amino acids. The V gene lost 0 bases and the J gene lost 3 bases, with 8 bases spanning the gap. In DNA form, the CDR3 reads TGCGCCAGCAGCTTGGATGAGGGGACAGATACGCAGTATTTT. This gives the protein CASSLDEGTDTQYF.

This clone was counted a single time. CDR3 residues: CASSDGYSGNTIYF. Here the CDR3 DNA reads TGTGCCAGCAGTGACGGTTACTCTGGAAACACCATATATTTT. The gene calls are TRBV6-1 and TRBJ1-3; D remains unclear. The CDR3 totals 14 residues. Deletions cut 3 bases from V and 0 bases from J, with 6 bases between. Per germline, CDR1 MNHNS and CDR2 SASEGT.

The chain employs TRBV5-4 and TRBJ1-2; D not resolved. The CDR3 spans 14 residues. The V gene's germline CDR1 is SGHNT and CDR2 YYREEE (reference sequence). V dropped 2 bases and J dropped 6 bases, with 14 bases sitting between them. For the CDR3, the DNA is TGTGCCAGCAGCTTCCCGGCGACGGCCCATGGCTACACCTTC. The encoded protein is CASSFPATAHGYTF.

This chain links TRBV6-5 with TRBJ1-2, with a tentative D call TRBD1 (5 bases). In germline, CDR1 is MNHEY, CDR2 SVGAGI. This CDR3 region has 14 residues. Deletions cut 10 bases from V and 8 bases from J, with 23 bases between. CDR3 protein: CATPRRGADGGYTF. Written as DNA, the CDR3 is TGTGCCACCCCGCGCAGAGGGGCAGACGGCGGCTACACCTTC.

DNA for the CDR3: TGTGCCAGCAGCTCAGGGGTTCGGACAGATACGCAGTATTTT. Its translation: CASSSGVRTDTQYF. The rearrangement joins TRBV5-6 to TRBJ2-3; a possible D gene is TRBD1 (6 bases). Trimming removed 3 bases from V and 3 bases from J, with 11 bases in between. The CDR3 has 14 residues. The germline V gene encodes CDR1 SGHDT and CDR2 YYEEEE.

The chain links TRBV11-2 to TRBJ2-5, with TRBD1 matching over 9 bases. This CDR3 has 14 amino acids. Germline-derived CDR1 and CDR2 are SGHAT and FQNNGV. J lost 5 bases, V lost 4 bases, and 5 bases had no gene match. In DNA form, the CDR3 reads TGTGCCAGCAGCTCAACAGGGGGCGTGGAGACCCAGTACTTC. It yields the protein CASSSTGGVETQYF. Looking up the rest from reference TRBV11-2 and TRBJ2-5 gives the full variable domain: EAGVAQSPRYKIIEKRQSVAFWCNPISGHATLYWYQQILGQGPKLLIQFQNNGVVDDSQLPKDRFSAERLKGVDSTLKIQPAKLEDSAVYLCASSSTGGVETQYFGPGTRLLVL.

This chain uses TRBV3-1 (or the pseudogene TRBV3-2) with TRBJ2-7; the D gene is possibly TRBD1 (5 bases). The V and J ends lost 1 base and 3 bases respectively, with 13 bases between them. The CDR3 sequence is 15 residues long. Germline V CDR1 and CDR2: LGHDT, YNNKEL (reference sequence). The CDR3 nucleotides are TGTGCCAGCAGCCAAGTTGGTGCAGGGTACTACGAGCAGTACTTC. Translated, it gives CASSQVGAGYYEQYF.

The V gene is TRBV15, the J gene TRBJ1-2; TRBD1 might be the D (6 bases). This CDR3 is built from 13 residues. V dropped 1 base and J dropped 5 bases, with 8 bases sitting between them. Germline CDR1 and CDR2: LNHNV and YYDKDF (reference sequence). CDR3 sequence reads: CATSRGGAYGYTF. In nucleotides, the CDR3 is TGTGCCACCAGCAGAGGGGGGGCGTATGGCTACACCTTC.

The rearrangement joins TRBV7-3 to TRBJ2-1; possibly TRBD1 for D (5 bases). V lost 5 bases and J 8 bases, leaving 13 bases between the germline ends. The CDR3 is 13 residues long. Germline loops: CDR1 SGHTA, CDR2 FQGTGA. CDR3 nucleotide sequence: TGTGCCAGCAGCCATCAGGGAATCGATGAGCAGTTCTTC. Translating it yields CASSHQGIDEQFF.